This T cell receptor (beta chain) derives from a study of T-cell reconstitution after alpha-beta-depleted transplantation in children (TCRdb year 2016). A note on the overall study: The study quantitatively tracked T-cell immune reconstitution after TCRalphabeta/CD19-depleted allogeneic hematopoietic cell transplantation in children using TCR repertoire profiling.

Library preparation employed PCR. These reads were obtained on an Illumina HiSeq 2500. To normalize quantification of the TCRbeta repertoire, the TCR libraries were built with molecular barcoding that relied on unique molecular identifiers. TCRdb trimmed the raw reads at Q25, called clones with MiXCR and kept productive beta chains. Every distinct CDR3 protein forms one entry, paired with its most common genes and DNA. Present in this sample are approximately 1,000,000 distinct CDR3 sequences, around 30% of which were seen just once. The top ten hold over 25% of the sample. The treatment or condition tag for this specimen amounts to: allogeneic hematopoietic cell transplantation with graft depleted of TCRalphabeta T cells and CD19 B cells. The transplant recipients were children given TCRalphabeta/CD19-depleted allogeneic hematopoietic cell grafts. A remark on this clonotype: Which antigen it targets is not known. No base quality information exists; no much larger clone differs at one position.

Here is what the overall study found, with its caveats: About two months after transplant, the apparently early recovery of alphabetaT-cell counts reportedly depended on just several hundred clones that had expanded rapidly and came from non-depleted graft cells. In some patients, the high TCRbeta diversity seen at day 60 was put down to recipient T cells and intrathymic progenitors that had survived conditioning. Hyperexpanded clone frequencies declined over subsequent months; after one year, T-cell counts and TCRbeta diversity were mostly attributed to newly produced T cells.

The CDR1 and CDR2 encoded by the germline V gene are MGHRA and YSYEKL. Germline trimming: 4 bases from V, 7 bases from J; junction bases outside gene matches: 11. The CDR3 runs 16 amino acids, cysteine and phenylalanine included. Only CDR3 DNA remains: 48 bases, in frame from the first base. The origin of this receptor is a boy under two years old who had a stem cell transplant for SCID, so the T cells may come from the graft donor. The sequence is built from TRBV4-1 and TRBJ2-1; 9 nucleotides in the junction match TRBD1. This sample comprised PBMCs, mostly from graft donor cells, obtained 360 days after TCRalphabeta/CD19-depleted stem cell transplant. CDR3 sequence: CASSPPGQGRGNEQFF. The DNA reads TGCGCCAGCAGCCCGCCCGGACAGGGGCGAGGGAATGAGCAGTTCTTC.